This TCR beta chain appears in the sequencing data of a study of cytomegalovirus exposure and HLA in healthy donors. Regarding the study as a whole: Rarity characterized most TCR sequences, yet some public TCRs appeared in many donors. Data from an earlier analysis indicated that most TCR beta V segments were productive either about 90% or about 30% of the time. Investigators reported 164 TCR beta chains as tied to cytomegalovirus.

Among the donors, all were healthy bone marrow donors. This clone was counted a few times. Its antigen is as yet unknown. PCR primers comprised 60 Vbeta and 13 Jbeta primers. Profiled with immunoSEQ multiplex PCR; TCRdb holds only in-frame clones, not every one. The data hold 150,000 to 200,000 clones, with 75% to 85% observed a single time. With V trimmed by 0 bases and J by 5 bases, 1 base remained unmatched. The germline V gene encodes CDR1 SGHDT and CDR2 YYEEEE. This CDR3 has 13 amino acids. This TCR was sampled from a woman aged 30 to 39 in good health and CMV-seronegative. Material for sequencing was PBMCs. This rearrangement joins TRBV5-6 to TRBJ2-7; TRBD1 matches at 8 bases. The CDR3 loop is CASSLGTGHEQYF. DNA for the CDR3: TGTGCCAGCAGCTTGGGGACAGGGCACGAGCAGTACTTC.